The 28 T cell receptor beta chains below were found in one sample sequenced in a study of response to subunit inactivated influenza vaccine. A single record per CDR3 protein comes from TCRdb applying MiXCR to the RT-PCR reads. This sample has about 480,000 distinct CDR3 sequences; roughly 25% occur once, and the top ten carry around 1.8%. The specimen was CD4+ T cells sorted from PBMCs, collected about 5 days after vaccination. These receptors all come from a man aged 50-59 years who received an inactivated influenza vaccine.

This clonotype was recorded at least ten times. The chain uses TRBV12-3 or TRBV12-4 and TRBJ1-4; D gene ambiguous. V lost 7 bases and J 0 bases, leaving 12 bases between the germline ends. The length of the CDR3 is 15 residues. The CDR3 DNA sequence: TGTGCCAGCACCTCCCCCGGCACAACTAATGAAAAACTGTTTTTT. Its protein product is CASTSPGTTNEKLFF.

The CDR3 sequence: CASSLGSLRRDQYF. CDR3 sequence (DNA): TGTGCCAGCAGTTTGGGCAGCTTGAGAAGAGACCAGTACTTC. V usage is TRBV12-3 or TRBV12-4 and J usage is TRBJ2-5; D gene ambiguous. V gave up 3 bases and J gave up 10 bases, with 18 bases separating them. CDR3 length equals 14 residues.

This clonotype was observed a handful of times. The chain is built from TRBV4-1 and TRBJ1-5; D not resolved. The CDR3 consists of 17 residues. V lost 0 bases and J lost 6, with 18 bases in between. CDR1 is MGHRA and CDR2 is YSYEKL in the germline V gene. The CDR3 protein is CASSQDSGGSEFQPQHF. CDR3 DNA sequence: TGCGCCAGCAGCCAAGATTCAGGCGGGTCAGAGTTTCAGCCCCAGCATTTT.

The V call is TRBV10-3, the J call TRBJ1-5, with TRBD1 identical over 7 bases. Germline V CDR1 and CDR2: ENHRY, SYGVKD. V trimming: 2 bases; J trimming: 4 bases; junction bases outside the gene matches: 2. The CDR3 is 14 residues long. CDR3 DNA: TGTGCCATCAGTGAGGGACAGGTAAATCAGCCCCAGCATTTT. This translates into CAISEGQVNQPQHF.

The gene calls are TRBV6-2 or TRBV6-3 and TRBJ2-5, with 8 bases identical to TRBD2. J lost 3 bases, V lost 5 bases, and 8 bases had no gene match. CDR3 size: 15 residues. Looked up from germline, CDR1 is MNHEY and CDR2 is SVGEGT. The CDR3 is CASSHPRRGEETQYF. CDR3 nucleotides: TGTGCCAGCAGTCATCCCCGGCGGGGGGAAGAGACCCAGTACTTC.

This chain uses TRBV7-2 with TRBJ2-2; 7 positions agree with TRBD2. After removal of 5 bases from V and 6 bases from J, the junction contained 9 bases not matched to a gene. From germline, CDR1 is SGHTA and CDR2 FQGNSA. The CDR3 spans 15 residues. The CDR3 loop reads CASSRAGERSGELFF. The CDR3 DNA follows: TGTGCCAGCAGCCGGGCGGGGGAGAGGTCCGGGGAGCTGTTTTTT.

This chain joins TRBV5-1 and TRBJ2-7, with D possibly matching TRBD1 (6 bases). V gave up 0 bases and J gave up 2 bases, with 12 bases separating them. The CDR3 loop spans 15 amino acids. Germline assignment: CDR1 SGHRS and CDR2 YFSETQ. This chain's CDR3 is CASSLEQGGPYEQYF. DNA for the CDR3: TGCGCCAGCAGCTTGGAACAGGGTGGGCCCTACGAGCAGTACTTC.

The genes are TRBV20-1 and TRBJ1-2; no clear D gene. Trimming stripped 3 bases from V and 11 bases from J, with 16 bases between. The CDR3 contains 12 residues. Germline V gene lookup returns CDR1 DFQATT and CDR2 SNEGSKA (reference sequence). CDR3 nucleotides: TGCAGTGCTAGGTCCCGGACTCTACCTTACACCTTC. It specifies CSARSRTLPYTF.

This clonotype was seen ten or more times. V and J are TRBV7-9 and TRBJ2-7, with D unclear. CDR1 is SEHNR and CDR2 is FQNEAQ in the germline V gene (reference sequence). The CDR3 has 12 amino acids. The germline V and J ends were trimmed by 5 bases and 2 bases, with 7 bases remaining between them. The DNA of the CDR3 is TGTGCCAGCAGCGTAGGAACCTACGAGCAGTACTTC. It yields the protein CASSVGTYEQYF. The complete variable domain, with remaining parts taken from reference TRBV7-9 and TRBJ2-7, reads DTGVSQNPRHKITKRGQNVTFRCDPISEHNRLYWYRQTLGQGPEFLTYFQNEAQLEKSRLLSDRFSAERPKGSFSTLEIQRTEQGDSAMYLCASSVGTYEQYFGPGTRLTVT.

This clonotype was observed at least ten times. The chain couples TRBV27 to TRBJ2-5; 13 bases agree with TRBD2. This CDR3 is built from 15 residues. The germline CDR1 and CDR2 sequences are MNHEY and SMNVEV (reference sequence). V shed 3 bases, J shed 6 bases, and the junction held 4 bases outside the gene matches. For the CDR3, the DNA is TGTGCCAGCAGTTTGGGGACTAGCGGGACTAAGACCCAGTACTTC. Translation gives CASSLGTSGTKTQYF.

This clonotype occurred a few times. The rearrangement links TRBV6-1 to TRBJ2-1, with 8 bases that match TRBD1. The germline V gene has CDR1 MNHNS and CDR2 SASEGT. The V gene end was trimmed by 6 bases and the J gene end by 6 bases; junction bases not matched to a gene: 10. CDR3 length equals 15 residues. CDR3 loop: CASSPRRTGFNEQFF. DNA of the CDR3: TGTGCCAGCAGCCCCCGTAGGACAGGGTTCAATGAGCAGTTCTTC.

This clonotype was counted only a few times. J is TRBJ2-3 and V is TRBV12-3 or TRBV12-4, with TRBD1 matching 8 bases. V shed 6 bases, J shed 3 bases, and the junction held 8 bases outside the gene matches. The CDR3 loop spans 15 amino acids. CDR3 sequence reads: CASSPGQGFTDTQYF. CDR3 sequence (DNA): TGTGCCAGCAGCCCCGGACAGGGTTTTACAGATACGCAGTATTTT.

The chain combines TRBV14 with TRBJ2-7, with no clear D. V lost 1 base and J lost 10, with 14 bases in between. This CDR3 spans 13 amino acids. CDR1 and CDR2 (germline): SGHDN, FVKESK. The chain's CDR3 is CASSQGNGLRQYF. As DNA, the CDR3 is TGTGCCAGCAGCCAAGGGAATGGCCTCCGCCAGTACTTC.

A few counts support this clonotype. This chain connects TRBV20-1 to TRBJ2-1; 7 bases match TRBD1. With V trimmed by 0 bases and J by 3 bases, 5 bases remained unmatched. Germline V gene data show CDR1 as DFQATT and CDR2 as SNEGSKA (reference sequence). The CDR3 sequence is 15 residues long. The CDR3 loop reads CSARDVGQNYNEQFF. The CDR3 nucleotides read TGCAGTGCTAGAGATGTGGGACAGAACTACAATGAGCAGTTCTTC.

The rearrangement uses TRBV20-1 and TRBJ2-5; 8 nucleotides agree with TRBD1. Germline V CDR1 and CDR2: DFQATT, SNEGSKA (reference sequence). There are 15 residues in the CDR3. J lost 5 bases, V lost 0 bases, and 8 bases had no gene match. CDR3 sequence: CSAREPGQGRETQYF. CDR3 nucleotides: TGCAGTGCTAGAGAGCCCGGACAGGGTAGGGAGACCCAGTACTTC.

This clonotype was detected a few times. This sequence joins TRBV12-3 or TRBV12-4 and TRBJ1-3; D is uncertain. CDR3 length: 14 amino acids. V lost 1 base, J lost 2 bases, and 6 bases lay in between. CDR3 amino acids: CASSLVSAGNTIYF. The CDR3 DNA reads as TGTGCCAGCAGTTTAGTGTCAGCTGGAAACACCATATATTTT.

Only a few counts were recorded for this clonotype. The rearrangement links TRBV29-1 to TRBJ2-1, with D perhaps matching TRBD2 (5 bases). CDR1 is SQVTM and CDR2 is ANQGSEA in the germline V gene. This CDR3 contains 15 residues. Between the trimmed V and J ends, which lost 7 bases and 1 base, there was a span of 17 bases. The CDR3 coding sequence is TGCAGCGCTCCTCGAAGCGGTCAATCCTACAATGAGCAGTTCTTC. The encoded protein is CSAPRSGQSYNEQFF.

In this sample, this clonotype turned up a few times. The rearrangement uses TRBV3-1 and TRBJ2-7, with TRBD1 identical over 7 bases. The CDR3 is 16 residues long. In germline, CDR1 is LGHDT, CDR2 YNNKEL (reference sequence). Trimming cost V 0 bases and J 4 bases; bases outside gene matches: 9. CDR3 DNA sequence: TGTGCCAGCAGCCAAGAGTCCTTGACAGGGAAGTACGAGCAGTACTTC. This encodes CASSQESLTGKYEQYF.

The gene calls are TRBV7-2 and TRBJ2-7; 11 nucleotides align to TRBD2. CDR1 is SGHTA, CDR2 FQGNSA, per germline. The CDR3 contains 16 residues. V dropped 1 base and J dropped 4; count of bases not matched to a gene: 6. The CDR3 region is CASSLGIAGGQYEQYF. The CDR3 region has the DNA TGTGCCAGCAGCTTAGGTATAGCGGGAGGGCAATACGAGCAGTACTTC.

This clonotype has a single count. The genes are TRBV7-6 and TRBJ2-1; the match to TRBD2 covers 7 bases. Germline assignment: CDR1 SGHVS and CDR2 FNYEAQ. Germline trimming cut 4 bases from V and 6 bases from J; bases unmatched to any gene: 6. The CDR3 contains 14 residues. Here the CDR3 DNA reads TGTGCCAGCAGCTCTCGGGACTACGGCAATGAGCAGTTCTTC. This translates into CASSSRDYGNEQFF.

This chain uses TRBV5-1 with TRBJ1-1; TRBD1 matches at 8 bases. J gave up 2 bases and V 3 bases, and 3 bases lay outside the gene matches. Germline lookup yields CDR1 SGHRS and CDR2 YFSETQ. CDR3 size: 14 residues. Here the CDR3 DNA reads TGCGCCAGCAGCTCAACAGGGGGAAACACTGAAGCTTTCTTT. Translated: CASSSTGGNTEAFF.

This clonotype has just a few counts. This chain joins TRBV25-1 and TRBJ2-1; 11 nucleotides match TRBD2. The germline CDR1 and CDR2 sequences are MGHDK and SYGVNS. The CDR3 length is 18 residues. Germline trimming cut 5 bases from V and 8 bases from J; bases unmatched to any gene: 17. The CDR3 loop reads CASSNFPFTSGSGDEQFF. The CDR3 nucleotides read TGTGCCAGCAGTAACTTCCCCTTCACTAGCGGGAGCGGCGATGAGCAGTTCTTC.

This chain connects TRBV20-1 to TRBJ1-4; D unclear. Germline CDR1 DFQATT, CDR2 SNEGSKA (reference sequence). The germline V and J ends were trimmed by 1 base and 4 bases, with 7 bases remaining between them. There are 13 residues in the CDR3. Written as DNA, the CDR3 is TGCAGTGCTAGAGCAGGTCTTAATGAAAAACTGTTTTTT. Translated, it gives CSARAGLNEKLFF.

The sample holds a few counts of this clonotype. CDR3 in DNA: TGTGCCACCAGCAGAGAACAACCCCTGTCGGGGGCAGGGAACATTCAGTACTTC. Its translation: CATSREQPLSGAGNIQYF. The chain uses TRBV15 and TRBJ2-4; D possibly matches TRBD1 or TRBD2 (6 bases each). The CDR3 runs 18 residues. Deletions cut 0 bases from V and 7 bases from J, with 22 bases between. Germline values: CDR1 LNHNV, CDR2 YYDKDF (reference sequence).

This clonotype has more than one count but fewer than ten. The chain has TRBV4-2 and TRBJ1-5; D possibly corresponds to TRBD1 (6 bases). This CDR3 region has 17 residues. V was cut by 1 base and J by 2 bases, with 15 bases left in between. In germline, CDR1 is LGHNA, CDR2 YNFKEQ. CDR3 sequence reads: CASSQGRAGVRNQPQHF. The DNA for the CDR3 is TGTGCCAGCAGCCAAGGTAGGGCAGGGGTTCGCAATCAGCCCCAGCATTTT.

At least ten counts were recorded for this clonotype. The chain carries TRBV6-5 and TRBJ2-7; 8 bases align to TRBD2. CDR1 is MNHEY, CDR2 SVGAGI, per germline. The V gene end was trimmed by 6 bases and the J gene end by 0 bases; junction bases not matched to a gene: 7. This CDR3 has 15 residues. The CDR3 here is CASRYSGESSYEQYF. CDR3 DNA sequence: TGTGCCAGCAGATATAGCGGGGAGAGCTCCTACGAGCAGTACTTC.

The chain employs TRBV5-6 and TRBJ2-2; 12 bases are a match to TRBD2. CDR1 and CDR2 from the germline V gene are SGHDT and YYEEEE. The CDR3 extends over 19 amino acids. J lost 1 base, V lost 4 bases, and 11 bases had no gene match. This CDR3 is CASSPVVQTSGRNTGELFF. CDR3 DNA sequence: TGTGCCAGCAGCCCGGTGGTCCAGACTAGCGGGAGGAACACCGGGGAGCTGTTTTTT.

This clonotype was observed a few times. The gene calls are TRBV10-3 and TRBJ2-1; perhaps TRBD1 as D (6 bases). The V gene's germline CDR1 is ENHRY and CDR2 SYGVKD. V was clipped by 3 bases and J by 11 bases, with 14 bases between them. The CDR3 contains 13 residues. The CDR3 sequence: CAISEGGLDKQFF. As DNA, the CDR3 is TGTGCCATCAGTGAAGGGGGTCTGGATAAGCAGTTCTTC.